The clone carrying this T cell receptor (beta chain) came up once. The protocol was immunoSEQ multiplex PCR, while the TCRdb copy is restricted to in-frame clones and leaves out a portion. Among more than 150,000 clones listed, around 89% were seen once. This CDR3 spans 14 amino acids. V was clipped by 4 bases and J by 5 bases, with 13 bases between them. Looked up from germline, CDR1 is SGHDT and CDR2 is YYEEEE. The data belong to a study of blood T cell repertoires in COVID-19. Study background: Material from acute and convalescent COVID-19 was sourced from the United States, Italy and Spain. PBMCs, B-cell-depleted T cells, or T cells were the source of the cDNA or gDNA that made up the material.

The sample was peripheral blood. The TCR comes from a man between 45 and 60 years old with acute or convalescent COVID-19. The chain couples TRBV5-6 to TRBJ1-5; possible D gene TRBD1, 6 bases. The CDR3 here is CASSQSRGDQPQHF. Here the CDR3 DNA reads TGTGCCAGCAGCCAGAGCAGGGGAGATCAGCCCCAGCATTTT.